The 27 T cell receptor beta chains below come from one sample, sequenced in a study of PD-1 blockade in classical Hodgkin lymphoma. Each patient's relapse followed autologous stem cell transplantation, and brentuximab vedotin exposure varied. Data came from immunoSEQ multiplex PCR; TCRdb stores just in-frame clones and leaves some out. This sample has about 43,000 clones; around 72% occur once, and the top ten carry approximately 11%. The specimen comprised peripheral blood mononuclear cells (PBMCs), sampled at baseline. These receptors came from a human donor with classical Hodgkin lymphoma.

V gene TRBV7-6 combines with J gene TRBJ2-7; TRBD1 agrees at 10 bases. V lost 4 bases and J lost 3; bases outside the gene matches: 9. This CDR3 region has 16 residues. CDR1 and CDR2 from the germline V gene are SGHVS and FNYEAQ. Here the CDR3 reads CASSSIPGTGVYEQYF. The CDR3 nucleotides are TGTGCCAGCAGCTCCATCCCCGGGACAGGGGTCTACGAGCAGTACTTC.

The chain joins TRBV6-1 to TRBJ1-5; D call uncertain. Germline V gives CDR1 MNHNS, CDR2 SASEGT. Trimming stripped 4 bases from V and 6 bases from J, with 7 bases between. This CDR3 has 12 residues. CDR3 in amino acids: CASSARPQPQHF. The DNA for the CDR3 is TGTGCCAGCAGTGCCCGGCCTCAGCCCCAGCATTTT.

The V call is TRBV6-6, the J call TRBJ1-1; D ambiguous. The V and J ends lost 2 bases and 1 base respectively, with 8 bases between them. CDR3 size: 14 residues. Germline V lookup: CDR1 MNHNY, CDR2 SVGAGI (reference sequence). The CDR3 protein is CASSYEPANTEAFF. In nucleotides, the CDR3 is TGTGCCAGCAGTTACGAGCCGGCGAACACTGAAGCTTTCTTT.

The rearrangement links TRBV5-1 to TRBJ2-5, with D possibly TRBD1 on 6 matching bases. This CDR3 comprises 15 residues. Germline V gene lookup returns CDR1 SGHRS and CDR2 YFSETQ. Trimming shortened V by 0 bases and J by 0 bases, and 9 bases separated the two germline ends. The CDR3: CASSLGGTYQETQYF. The CDR3 DNA reads TGCGCCAGCAGCTTGGGAGGGACATACCAAGAGACCCAGTACTTC.

This clone appeared a few times. This rearrangement joins TRBV5-8 to TRBJ2-5; 7 positions agree with TRBD2. The CDR3 covers 15 residues. Germline V CDR1 and CDR2: SGHTS, YDEGEE. The J segment lost 1 base and the V segment lost 5 bases, leaving 8 bases of the junction unmatched. CDR3 region: CASRWGGKGQETQYF. The CDR3 nucleotides are TGTGCCAGCAGATGGGGGGGAAAGGGCCAAGAGACCCAGTACTTC.

This clone was recorded a few times. The chain carries TRBV2 and TRBJ1-1, with 7 positions matching TRBD1. CDR1 and CDR2 from the germline V gene are SNHLY and FYNNEI. This CDR3 has 15 residues. Trimming at V came to 6 bases and at J to 4 bases, leaving 11 bases not matched to a gene. CDR3 amino acids: CASSGTVEGATEAFF. DNA for the CDR3: TGTGCCAGCAGCGGAACGGTGGAGGGGGCCACTGAAGCTTTCTTT.

V and J are TRBV5-1 and TRBJ1-4; D uncertain. The germline V gene has CDR1 SGHRS and CDR2 YFSETQ. The V and J ends lost 4 bases and 0 bases respectively, with 7 bases between them. The CDR3 consists of 14 residues. For the CDR3, the DNA is TGCGCCAGCAGCGACGGTGCAACTAATGAAAAACTGTTTTTT. Encoded protein: CASSDGATNEKLFF.

The chain carries TRBV10-2 and TRBJ1-2; 8 bases match TRBD1. CDR3 length: 15 amino acids. Per germline, CDR1 WSHSY and CDR2 SAAADI. Trimming removed 2 bases from V and 5 bases from J; junction bases left unmatched: 7. CDR3 coding DNA: TGCGCCAGCAGTGAGGGCAGGGGGCAAATATATGGCTACACCTTC. Its translation: CASSEGRGQIYGYTF.

The chain couples TRBV18 to TRBJ1-2; D remains ambiguous. The CDR3 extends over 15 amino acids. The germline CDR1 and CDR2 sequences are KGHSH and LQKENI. V lost 0 bases and J lost 8, with 16 bases in between. The CDR3 DNA reads TGTGCCAGCTCACCACCCGATTCGAGGGTAGGGGGCTACACCTTC. This encodes CASSPPDSRVGGYTF.

The gene calls are TRBV5-1 and TRBJ2-7, with 7 bases aligning to TRBD2. CDR3 size: 14 residues. Per the germline V gene, CDR1 is SGHRS and CDR2 is YFSETQ. With V trimmed by 4 bases and J by 3 bases, 7 bases remained unmatched. CDR3 sequence: CASSESGELYEQYF. CDR3 bases: TGCGCCAGCAGCGAGAGCGGGGAACTCTACGAGCAGTACTTC.

The chain links TRBV7-9 to TRBJ2-1; TRBD1 might be the D (6 bases). The germline CDR1 and CDR2 sequences are SEHNR and FQNEAQ (reference sequence). Deletions cut 2 bases from V and 0 bases from J, with 8 bases between. The CDR3 covers 15 residues. In DNA, the CDR3 is TGTGCCAGCAGCTTAAGGGGGAGCTCCTACAATGAGCAGTTCTTC. This gives the protein CASSLRGSSYNEQFF.

There are a few counts of this clone. This sequence joins TRBV30 and TRBJ2-1; D gene unclear. The germline V gene encodes CDR1 GTSNPN and CDR2 SVGIG (reference sequence). The ends were cut back, 2 bases at V and 3 bases at J, with 5 bases in the middle. The CDR3 has 12 residues. The CDR3 DNA is TGTGCCTGGAGTCCCGACTACAATGAGCAGTTCTTC. This sequence encodes CAWSPDYNEQFF.

The V gene is TRBV6-1, the J gene TRBJ1-2; 7 bases fit TRBD1. With 3 bases clipped from V and 4 bases from J, the junction kept 8 bases outside the gene matches. Germline values: CDR1 MNHNS, CDR2 SASEGT. CDR3 length: 15 residues. CDR3 sequence: CASSDAPGTAYGYTF. CDR3 DNA: TGTGCCAGCAGTGATGCCCCCGGGACAGCCTATGGCTACACCTTC.

The chain uses TRBV4-2 and TRBJ2-2; 9 nucleotides match TRBD2. The germline V gene encodes CDR1 LGHNA and CDR2 YNFKEQ. This CDR3 has 16 residues. V trimming: 3 bases; J trimming: 5 bases; junction bases outside the gene matches: 7. The CDR3 coding sequence is TGTGCCAGCAGCCAGTTAGGCGGGGGGGCGACCGGGGAGCTGTTTTTT. It codes for CASSQLGGGATGELFF.

The gene calls are TRBV6-4 and TRBJ2-1; 7 bases are a match to TRBD2. The J segment lost 7 bases and the V segment lost 3 bases, leaving 12 bases of the junction unmatched. The CDR3 runs 16 residues. CDR1 and CDR2 (germline): MRHNA, SNTAGT. CDR3 nucleotides: TGTGCCAGCAGTGAGGAACACCGTGGGGGGGTAAATGAGCAGTTCTTC. Translating gives CASSEEHRGGVNEQFF.

Comments on this clone: One end of the junction is discordant with germline, which a read error may explain. The rearrangement links TRBV19 to TRBJ1-1; weak D call: TRBD1 (5 bases). This CDR3 comprises 12 residues. Germline V CDR1 and CDR2: LNHDA, SQIVND (reference sequence). CDR3 DNA sequence: TGTGCCTGTAGGGGCAGTAACACTGAAGCTTTCTTT. Protein product: CACRGSNTEAFF.

The rearrangement uses TRBV9 and TRBJ2-7, with TRBD2 identical over 7 bases. CDR1 SGDLS and CDR2 YYNGEE come from the germline V gene. CDR3 length: 16 amino acids. V lost 0 bases to trimming and J lost 3 bases; unmatched junction nucleotides: 9. CDR3: CASSVGPAGSYYEQYF. CDR3 in DNA: TGTGCCAGCAGCGTAGGGCCAGCGGGAAGTTACTACGAGCAGTACTTC.

The chain uses TRBV7-6 and TRBJ1-3; D perhaps matches TRBD1 (6 bases). The CDR3 covers 15 residues. Germline CDR1 SGHVS, CDR2 FNYEAQ. V lost 5 bases and J 4 bases, leaving 15 bases between the germline ends. The CDR3 nucleotides read TGTGCCAGCAGCCCGGGACACTCTACGGGAAACACCATATATTTT. Translating gives CASSPGHSTGNTIYF.

The chain links TRBV28 to TRBJ2-7; D uncertain. The CDR3 extends over 12 amino acids. CDR1 is MDHEN, CDR2 SYDVKM, per germline. Trimming took off 9 bases at V and 3 bases at J, with 12 bases between the two ends. The CDR3 coding sequence is TGTGCCAGTACTGGCGTCCTCTACGAGCAGTACTTC. As protein: CASTGVLYEQYF.

The rearrangement uses TRBV14 and TRBJ1-2, with a tentative D call TRBD1 (6 bases). Germline V gene data show CDR1 as SGHDN and CDR2 as FVKESK. Deletions cut 0 bases from V and 8 bases from J, with 19 bases between. This CDR3 region has 16 residues. The CDR3 loop is CASSQDLPGPGGGYTF. CDR3 sequence (DNA): TGTGCCAGCAGCCAAGACCTCCCAGGACCGGGGGGCGGCTACACCTTC.

The chain links TRBV5-1 to TRBJ2-3, with 7 bases fitting TRBD1. CDR3 length: 15 residues. The junction had 7 bases not matched to a gene; V was cut back by 2 bases and J by 4 bases. The germline gives CDR1 SGHRS, CDR2 YFSETQ. CDR3 loop: CASSLTGTAPDTQYF. Written as DNA, the CDR3 is TGCGCCAGCAGCTTAACCGGGACAGCACCAGATACGCAGTATTTT.

V is TRBV11-3 and J is TRBJ1-2; no clear D gene. Deletions cut 1 base from V and 2 bases from J, with 11 bases between. This CDR3 has 15 residues. Germline lookup yields CDR1 SGHNT and CDR2 YENEEA. The DNA of the CDR3 is TGTGCCAGCAGCTTAGTGGGTCAACCGAACTATGGCTACACCTTC. Translating gives CASSLVGQPNYGYTF. Based on the CDR3 plus reference TRBV11-3 and TRBJ1-2, the full variable domain is EAGVVQSPRYKIIEKKQPVAFWCNPISGHNTLYWYLQNLGQGPELLIRYENEEAVDDSQLPKDRFSAERLKGVDSTLKIQPAELGDSAVYLCASSLVGQPNYGYTFGSGTRLTVV.

This chain links TRBV29-1 with TRBJ2-1, with D unresolved. The CDR3 sequence is 15 residues long. The V gene lost 7 bases and the J gene lost 3 bases, with 19 bases spanning the gap. The germline V gene has CDR1 SQVTM and CDR2 ANQGSEA. CDR3 DNA sequence: TGCAGCGCGCCTTACGGTCCCGTCGGCTACAATGAGCAGTTCTTC. This codes for CSAPYGPVGYNEQFF.

This clone occurred a few times. This chain uses TRBV18 with TRBJ1-4; 7 bases are a match to TRBD1. V shed 8 bases and J 8 bases; nucleotides not matched to a gene: 8. Germline lookup yields CDR1 KGHSH and CDR2 LQKENI. The CDR3 length is 13 residues. Here the CDR3 DNA reads TGTGCCAGCCCAGGGGGACGAGGGGAAAAACTGTTTTTT. As protein: CASPGGRGEKLFF.

The chain carries TRBV7-6 and TRBJ2-1, with a tentative D call TRBD1 (5 bases). Germline CDR1 reads SGHVS; CDR2 reads FNYEAQ. V gave up 4 bases and J gave up 4 bases, with 14 bases separating them. The CDR3 is 15 residues long. The CDR3 sequence is CASSSLDRAYNEQFF. The CDR3 nucleotides read TGTGCCAGCAGCTCCTTAGACAGAGCTTACAATGAGCAGTTCTTC. Full variable domain (rest looked up from reference TRBV7-6 and TRBJ2-1): GAGVSQSPRYKVTKRGQDVALRCDPISGHVSLYWYRQALGQGPEFLTYFNYEAQQDKSGLPNDRFSAERPEGSISTLTIQRTEQRDSAMYRCASSSLDRAYNEQFFGPGTRLTVL.

The J gene is TRBJ2-7, the V gene TRBV7-8; D is perhaps TRBD2 (5 bases). Trimming stripped 5 bases from V and 7 bases from J, with 12 bases between. The CDR3 has 12 amino acids. Germline CDR1 SGHVS, CDR2 FQNEAQ. CDR3 region: CASSPPPGEQYF. CDR3 nucleotide sequence: TGTGCCAGCAGCCCGCCCCCGGGGGAGCAGTACTTC. Variable domain in full (rest from reference TRBV7-8 and TRBJ2-7): GAGVSQSPRYKVAKRGQDVALRCDPISGHVSLFWYQQALGQGPEFLTYFQNEAQLDKSGLPSDRFFAERPEGSVSTLKIQRTQQEDSAVYLCASSPPPGEQYFGPGTRLTVT.

This clone was counted between two and nine times. V gene TRBV2 combines with J gene TRBJ2-5, with a weak D call TRBD2 (6 bases). This CDR3 is built from 13 residues. Trimming cost V 11 bases and J 5 bases, with 18 bases left between them. The germline gives CDR1 SNHLY, CDR2 FYNNEI. The CDR3 DNA reads as TGTGCCGGCATGCTGTGGGGGGTGGAGACCCAGTACTTC. Translated: CAGMLWGVETQYF.